A selection of T cell receptor beta chains follows, all from one sample in a study of control samples from healthy donors and cancer patients. Only in-frame clones appear in the TCRdb table, and some are missing; sequencing was by immunoSEQ multiplex PCR. The table has around 27,000 clones, 85% seen once. Material: PBMCs. The receptors come from an older woman with head and neck cancer. Each CDR3 is given with its conserved first and last residue. D genes are given only for firm matches. Clone sizes are given selectively: once, few, many, or a class where the clone is expanded.

v_call	clone_size	j_call	d_call	cdr3_nt	cdr3_aa
TRBV9	few	TRBJ2-7	TRBD2	TGTGCCAGCAGCGTGGGGGGGACTAGCGATAACGAGCAGTACTTC	CASSVGGTSDNEQYF
TRBV29-1	NA	TRBJ2-3	TRBD2	TGCAGCGTTGAAGAGAGGCGACTAGCGGGGGGGCAGGTTGCAGATACGCAGTATTTT	CSVEERRLAGGQVADTQYF
TRBV5-6	NA	TRBJ1-1	NA	TGTGCCAGCAGCCTAGTATCTTTGAACACTGAAGCTTTCTTT	CASSLVSLNTEAFF
TRBV3-1/TRBV3-2	NA	TRBJ2-1	TRBD2	TGTGCCAGCAGCCCCCTTGCTAGCGGGGAGGGTGAGCAGTTCTTC	CASSPLASGEGEQFF
TRBV9	NA	TRBJ1-4	NA	TGTGCCAGCAGCGCAGGGAGTAATGAAAAACTGTTTTTT	CASSAGSNEKLFF
TRBV7-3	NA	TRBJ2-1	NA	TGTGCCAGCAGCTTAACAGGACGGAATGAGCAGTTCTTC	CASSLTGRNEQFF
TRBV12-3/TRBV12-4	NA	TRBJ1-1	NA	TGTGCCAGCAGTTTAAGAATTAACACTGAAGCTTTCTTT	CASSLRINTEAFF
TRBV9	NA	TRBJ2-1	NA	TGTGCCAGCAGCGTAACTGTGTCCAATGAGCAGTTCTTC	CASSVTVSNEQFF
TRBV24-1	NA	TRBJ2-2	NA	TGTGCCACCAGTGATTTCGAGGTTACCGGGGAGCTGTTTTTT	CATSDFEVTGELFF
TRBV9	once	TRBJ2-7	TRBD2	TGTGCCAGCAGCGGGGGGGGGACTAGCGATAACGAGCAGTACTTC	CASSGGGTSDNEQYF
TRBV24-1	NA	TRBJ2-5	NA	TGTGCCACCAGTGATCCGTTGAGGGGCGAGACCCAGTACTTC	CATSDPLRGETQYF
TRBV5-1	once	TRBJ2-5	TRBD2	TGCGCCAGCAGCTTGAGCCCTAGCGGGAAAGGGGAGACCCAGTACTTC	CASSLSPSGKGETQYF
TRBV27	NA	TRBJ2-5	TRBD2	TGTGCCAGCAGCCCCACCAGCACTAGCGGGGGGTTAGAGACCCAGTACTTC	CASSPTSTSGGLETQYF
TRBV6-2/TRBV6-3	NA	TRBJ2-5	NA	TGTGCCAGCAGTTTACCAGGCCTCGGTCAAGAGACCCAGTACTTC	CASSLPGLGQETQYF
TRBV19	NA	TRBJ1-2	TRBD1	TGTGCCAGTACAACCACGGGACAGAGCCTTTATGGCTACACCTTC	CASTTTGQSLYGYTF
TRBV24-1	NA	TRBJ2-2	NA	TGTGCCACCAGGGAGGGCGTCACCGGGGAGCTGTTTTTT	CATREGVTGELFF
TRBV10-1	few	TRBJ2-5	NA	TGCGCCAGCAGTGAGTCGGGAGTAGAGACCCAGTACTTC	CASSESGVETQYF
TRBV9	NA	TRBJ2-6	TRBD2	TGTGCCAGCAGCGTAGGGGAGGGTTCTGGGGCCAACGTCCTGACTTTC	CASSVGEGSGANVLTF
TRBV11-2	NA	TRBJ2-7	TRBD1	TGTGCCAGCAGCCCCGGGACAGGGGGAGCCCTAGGGGAGCAGTACTTC	CASSPGTGGALGEQYF
TRBV5-1	NA	TRBJ2-7	NA	TGCGCCAGCAGCCCAGACCCCCCGCGTTCCTACGAGCAGTACTTC	CASSPDPPRSYEQYF
TRBV18	NA	TRBJ1-1	NA	TGTGCCAGCTCACCACCTTCGTCTTGGACTGAAGCTTTCTTT	CASSPPSSWTEAFF
TRBV7-6	NA	TRBJ1-6	NA	TGTGCCAGCAGCCCCCGACCAAACAATTCACCCCTCCACTTT	CASSPRPNNSPLHF
TRBV6-5	NA	TRBJ1-2	NA	TGTGCCAGCAACGACAGGACGATCTATGGCTACACCTTC	CASNDRTIYGYTF
TRBV2	NA	TRBJ1-1	NA	TGTGCCAGCAGTGAATTCCTGAACACTGAAGCTTTCTTT	CASSEFLNTEAFF
TRBV18	NA	TRBJ2-1	NA	TGTGCCAGCTCACCCTCCAATGAGCAGTTCTTC	CASSPSNEQFF